This TCR beta chain came from a study of T cells after yellow fever vaccination. Study overall: SMART-Seq v4 Ultra Low Input prepared libraries from low-cell fractions. Regarding the study as a whole: Re-detected after boosting: most primary clones, almost 97% of CD4 and about 85% of CD8.

CDR3 size: 14 residues. Per the germline V gene, CDR1 is SGHDT and CDR2 is YYEEEE. Trimming stripped 7 bases from V and 10 bases from J, with 21 bases between. It was through 5'RACE template switching that TCR cDNA was made, with a universal primer site and UMIs added. TCRdb passed the 5' RACE reads through MiXCR, listing each CDR3 protein once. Among nearly 550,000 distinct CDR3 sequences listed, around 21% were seen once. This clonotype was seen a handful of times. Its antigen is currently unknown. The chain has TRBV5-6 and TRBJ2-1; D could derive from TRBD1 or TRBD2 (6 bases each). Sequencing was performed on PBMCs, taken 15 days after the yellow fever booster vaccination. The sequence was collected from a man aged 30-40 years who received the YFV17D yellow fever vaccine. CDR3 bases: TGTGCCAGCTTTGGAGGGGGACTTCGTCGGGAGCAGTTCTTC. This gives the protein CASFGGGLRREQFF.